The 23 T cell receptor beta chains below come from one sample, sequenced in a study of shared clonotypes between healthy human individuals. Generated by immunoSEQ multiplex PCR, the TCRdb table keeps only in-frame clones and is missing some. Among about 2.1 million clones, roughly 93% were seen once, and the ten largest hold more than 1.5%. Only CD45RO-negative cells positively selected for CCR7 counted as naive CD8 cells, so terminally differentiated effector memory CD45RA+ cells were excluded. Sequenced sample: naive CD8+ T cells from PBMCs. All receptors derive from a man aged 18 to 30 in good health. Some clones in this sample may be carry-over from other donors' samples.

V and J are TRBV10-3 and TRBJ2-7, with 7 bases matching TRBD1. After removal of 2 bases from V and 6 bases from J, the junction contained 10 bases not matched to a gene. Germline assignment: CDR1 ENHRY and CDR2 SYGVKD. CDR3 length: 15 residues. The CDR3 DNA reads TGTGCCATCAGTGAGGGGGCAGGGGGTCCAGGCGAGCAGTACTTC. Its translation is CAISEGAGGPGEQYF.

This clone was observed once. This chain connects TRBV2 to TRBJ2-1; D possibly uses TRBD1 or TRBD2 (5 bases each). V was trimmed by 7 bases and J by 5 bases, leaving 6 bases between them. Germline values: CDR1 SNHLY, CDR2 FYNNEI. The length of the CDR3 is 11 residues. The CDR3 nucleotides read TGTGCCAGCATGGGGGACAATGAGCAGTTCTTC. Its translation is CASMGDNEQFF.

The chain links TRBV19 to TRBJ2-7, with 10 bases lining up with TRBD2. CDR3 size: 15 residues. The germline V gene has CDR1 LNHDA and CDR2 SQIVND (reference sequence). V shed 3 bases and J 2 bases; nucleotides not matched to a gene: 4. CDR3: CASSIASGSPYEQYF. CDR3 DNA: TGTGCCAGTAGTATCGCTAGCGGGAGTCCCTACGAGCAGTACTTC. The entire variable domain, with the rest obtained from reference TRBV19 and TRBJ2-7, is as follows: DGGITQSPKYLFRKEGQNVTLSCEQNLNHDAMYWYRQDPGQGLRLIYYSQIVNDFQKGDIAEGYSVSREKKESFPLTVTSAQKNPTAFYLCASSIASGSPYEQYFGPGTRLTVT.

The V gene is TRBV29-1, the J gene TRBJ1-3; 7 bases agree with TRBD1. CDR3 length: 12 residues. Per germline, CDR1 SQVTM and CDR2 ANQGSEA. The V and J ends lost 6 bases and 8 bases, in that order; junction bases with no gene match: 7. This chain's CDR3 is CSVTGPGDTIYF. The CDR3 bases are TGCAGCGTGACAGGGCCAGGAGACACCATATATTTT.

This clone appeared a few times. J is TRBJ1-5 and V is TRBV15; D gene unclear. This CDR3 spans 15 amino acids. The V and J ends lost 5 bases and 0 bases respectively, with 11 bases between them. Germline V gene data show CDR1 as LNHNV and CDR2 as YYDKDF (reference sequence). DNA for the CDR3: TGTGCCACCAGCCAGGACGGATATAGCAATCAGCCCCAGCATTTT. Translated, it gives CATSQDGYSNQPQHF.

The chain couples TRBV7-8 to TRBJ2-7; 8 positions agree with TRBD1. CDR1 and CDR2 from the germline V gene are SGHVS and FQNEAQ. The V gene end was trimmed by 3 bases and the J gene end by 3 bases; junction bases not matched to a gene: 10. CDR3 length: 16 amino acids. The CDR3 is CASSFGSTGDRYEQYF. The CDR3 nucleotides are TGTGCCAGCAGCTTCGGGTCGACAGGGGATCGCTACGAGCAGTACTTC.

V gene TRBV4-1 combines with J gene TRBJ2-7, with D possibly TRBD2 on 6 matching bases. CDR3 size: 15 residues. Trimming stripped 1 base from V and 4 bases from J, with 14 bases between. CDR1 and CDR2 (germline): MGHRA, YSYEKL. The CDR3 region is CASSQVGEVWYEQYF. As DNA, the CDR3 is TGCGCCAGCAGCCAAGTGGGGGAGGTGTGGTACGAGCAGTACTTC.

This clone appeared once. The chain has TRBV29-1 and TRBJ2-5, with 8 bases lining up with TRBD2. The CDR3 runs 16 residues. J lost 5 bases, V lost 0 bases, and 11 bases had no gene match. Germline values: CDR1 SQVTM, CDR2 ANQGSEA. The CDR3, as DNA: TGCAGCGTTGAAGATCGCCTAGCGGGTGGGTCGGAGACCCAGTACTTC. Its translation is CSVEDRLAGGSETQYF.

J is TRBJ2-1 and V is TRBV19; 7 bases align to TRBD2. After removal of 3 bases from V and 0 bases from J, the junction contained 5 bases not matched to a gene. CDR1 and CDR2 from the germline V gene are LNHDA and SQIVND (reference sequence). This CDR3 spans 16 amino acids. Here the CDR3 DNA reads TGTGCCAGTAGTATCCTAGCGGCAAGCTCCTACAATGAGCAGTTCTTC. Translation gives CASSILAASSYNEQFF. The whole variable domain, remainder taken from reference TRBV19 and TRBJ2-1, is DGGITQSPKYLFRKEGQNVTLSCEQNLNHDAMYWYRQDPGQGLRLIYYSQIVNDFQKGDIAEGYSVSREKKESFPLTVTSAQKNPTAFYLCASSILAASSYNEQFFGPGTRLTVL.

The chain joins TRBV27 to TRBJ2-2; D gene ambiguous. The CDR3 sequence is 13 residues long. Germline values: CDR1 MNHEY, CDR2 SMNVEV (reference sequence). V was pared by 1 base and J by 9 bases, with 9 bases between. The CDR3 bases are TGTGCCAGCAGTTTATTTCCGGGTTGGGAGCTGTTTTTT. It codes for CASSLFPGWELFF.

The V gene is TRBV7-9, the J gene TRBJ1-5; TRBD1 matches at 9 bases. The CDR3 has 15 amino acids. The ends lost 1 base at V and 9 bases at J; junction bases unmatched: 7. Germline values: CDR1 SEHNR, CDR2 FQNEAQ (reference sequence). As DNA, the CDR3 is TGTGCCAGCAGCTTAGGGAGGACAGGGGAGGCGCCCCAGCATTTT. This translates into CASSLGRTGEAPQHF.

The CDR3 sequence: CASSLGGPPTGELFF. Here the CDR3 DNA reads TGTGCCAGCAGTTTGGGAGGTCCCCCCACCGGGGAGCTGTTTTTT. This chain joins TRBV28 and TRBJ2-2, with D tentatively TRBD2 (6 bases). The germline V gene has CDR1 MDHEN and CDR2 SYDVKM. The CDR3 is 15 residues long. The V gene lost 3 bases and the J gene lost 4 bases, with 12 bases spanning the gap.

The V and J genes are TRBV27 and TRBJ1-3; TRBD1 might be the D (5 bases). Germline V CDR1 and CDR2: MNHEY, SMNVEV (reference sequence). The CDR3 spans 14 residues. Trimming left V 5 bases short and J 7 bases short, with 15 bases between. CDR3 region: CASSNIGTANTIYF. Here the CDR3 DNA reads TGTGCCAGCAGTAATATAGGGACCGCGAACACCATATATTTT.

V is TRBV27 and J is TRBJ2-2; D gene ambiguous. The germline CDR1 and CDR2 sequences are MNHEY and SMNVEV (reference sequence). This CDR3 spans 16 amino acids. V lost 5 bases to trimming and J lost 6 bases, with 19 bases between them. DNA for the CDR3: TGTGCCAGCAGTCCAAGTATCCAGGCTCGGCCCGGGGAGCTGTTTTTT. It encodes CASSPSIQARPGELFF.

V and J are TRBV4-3 and TRBJ2-7, with D tentatively TRBD2 (6 bases). V was shortened by 0 bases and J by 1 base, with 16 bases between the two germline ends. CDR3 length: 17 amino acids. Germline lookup yields CDR1 LGHNA and CDR2 YSLEER. CDR3 sequence (DNA): TGCGCCAGCAGCCAAGATTTGGGCGGGACGGCGTCCTACGAGCAGTACTTC. It translates to CASSQDLGGTASYEQYF.

The genes are TRBV11-2 and TRBJ2-2, with no clear D. The V and J ends lost 4 bases and 5 bases respectively, with 17 bases between them. The CDR3 loop spans 16 amino acids. In germline, CDR1 is SGHAT, CDR2 FQNNGV. The CDR3 DNA sequence: TGTGCCAGCAGCTCGCCGATTCAAGGGCCGACCGGGGAGCTGTTTTTT. Its translation: CASSSPIQGPTGELFF.

The J gene is TRBJ2-1, the V gene TRBV27; 7 bases agree with TRBD1. V lost 4 bases to trimming and J lost 13 bases; unmatched junction nucleotides: 13. CDR3 length: 14 residues. CDR1 and CDR2 (germline): MNHEY, SMNVEV (reference sequence). CDR3 amino acids: CASSSRLDRVYQFF. In nucleotides, the CDR3 is TGTGCCAGCAGTTCGCGTCTCGACAGGGTTTACCAGTTCTTC.

The chain joins TRBV5-6 to TRBJ2-1, with 11 bases fitting TRBD2. The CDR3 is 15 amino acids. Per germline, CDR1 SGHDT and CDR2 YYEEEE. The junction had 4 bases not matched to a gene; V was cut back by 4 bases and J by 4 bases. CDR3 DNA: TGTGCCAGCAGCGACACTAGCGGGGGTTACAATGAGCAGTTCTTC. Translating gives CASSDTSGGYNEQFF.

This chain uses TRBV18 with TRBJ1-2, with no clear D. The CDR3 extends over 15 amino acids. Germline V gives CDR1 KGHSH, CDR2 LQKENI. The V and J ends lost 0 bases and 0 bases respectively, with 8 bases between them. The CDR3 DNA is TGTGCCAGCTCACCACCCGCCTGGGCTAACTATGGCTACACCTTC. Residues: CASSPPAWANYGYTF.

The rearrangement joins TRBV9 to TRBJ2-3, with TRBD1 matching over 8 bases. Germline CDR1 reads SGDLS; CDR2 reads YYNGEE. This CDR3 spans 16 amino acids. Unmatched junction bases numbered 10, after V lost 4 bases and J lost 3 bases. CDR3 protein: CASSPGRGQVTDTQYF. CDR3 nucleotide sequence: TGTGCCAGCAGCCCCGGCAGGGGGCAGGTAACAGATACGCAGTATTTT.

The gene calls are TRBV7-8 and TRBJ2-7; tentatively, D is TRBD1 or TRBD2 (6 bases each). Germline V gene lookup returns CDR1 SGHVS and CDR2 FQNEAQ. The length of the CDR3 is 15 residues. The V end was cut by 5 bases, the J end by 3 bases, with 17 bases between. The CDR3: CASSPPPGGLYEQYF. CDR3 DNA: TGTGCCAGCAGCCCACCACCTGGGGGGCTCTACGAGCAGTACTTC.

This clone was seen only once. Other nucleotide sequences from this sample produce the same CDR3. J is TRBJ2-3 and V is TRBV29-1; D not certain. V lost 3 bases, J lost 5 bases, and 3 bases lay in between. CDR3 length: 10 amino acids. The germline CDR1 and CDR2 sequences are SQVTM and ANQGSEA. DNA of the CDR3: TGCAGCGTTGAGAGAGATACGCAGTATTTT. Residues: CSVERDTQYF.

About this clone: Additional DNA sequences in this sample encode the identical CDR3. V is TRBV7-6 and J is TRBJ1-1, with D possibly matching TRBD1 (5 bases). The ends were cut back, 5 bases at V and 8 bases at J, with 15 bases in the middle. This CDR3 region has 13 residues. Germline-derived CDR1 and CDR2 are SGHVS and FNYEAQ. The CDR3 loop is CASSPRGRGEAFF. The CDR3 region has the DNA TGTGCCAGCAGCCCGCGGGGTCGGGGCGAAGCTTTCTTT. Based on the CDR3 plus reference TRBV7-6 and TRBJ1-1, the full variable domain is GAGVSQSPRYKVTKRGQDVALRCDPISGHVSLYWYRQALGQGPEFLTYFNYEAQQDKSGLPNDRFSAERPEGSISTLTIQRTEQRDSAMYRCASSPRGRGEAFFGQGTRLTVV.